The sample holds one count of the clone carrying this T cell receptor (beta chain). Profiling relied on immunoSEQ multiplex PCR, and the TCRdb table lists in-frame clones only, not all of them. Of roughly 80,000 clones listed, 90% to 95% are singletons. This sample is part of a study of resident and recirculating memory T cells in vitiligo. Source material: blood. The clonotype was recovered from a male donor with vitiligo.

The CDR3 here is CASSPGQTTYEQYF. CDR3 DNA: TGTGCCAGCAGTCCGGGACAGACCACATACGAGCAGTACTTC. The chain combines TRBV6-5 with TRBJ2-7; 7 bases agree with TRBD1. The ends lost 5 bases at V and 4 bases at J; junction bases unmatched: 8. Germline-derived CDR1 and CDR2 are MNHEY and SVGAGI. This CDR3 has 14 amino acids.